The clone carrying this T cell receptor (beta chain) appeared a few times. The antigen is not known. Researchers made TCR cDNA using 5'RACE template switching, and this step added a universal primer site and UMIs. TCRdb independently ran MiXCR on the 5' RACE reads; one entry per CDR3 protein. The sample has under 600,000 distinct CDR3 sequences, roughly 14% seen once. This specimen comes from a study of T cells after yellow fever vaccination. Findings and caveats of the study: Repertoires obtained by FACS sorting could include abundant clonotypes that entered as contaminants from the bulk population. Re-detected after boosting: most primary clones, almost 98% of CD4 and under 90% of CD8.

The sequencing here drew on PBMCs, taken on the day of the yellow fever booster vaccination. The TCR was taken from a man aged 25 to 40 who received the YFV17D yellow fever vaccine.

In DNA, the CDR3 is TGTGCCAGCAGCTTAGACCGCTTCGAGCAGTACTTC. As protein: CASSLDRFEQYF. The chain is built from TRBV11-2 and TRBJ2-7; no firm D call. Trimming shortened V by 0 bases and J by 6 bases, and 6 bases separated the two germline ends. Per the germline V gene, CDR1 is SGHAT and CDR2 is FQNNGV. The CDR3 runs to 12 residues.